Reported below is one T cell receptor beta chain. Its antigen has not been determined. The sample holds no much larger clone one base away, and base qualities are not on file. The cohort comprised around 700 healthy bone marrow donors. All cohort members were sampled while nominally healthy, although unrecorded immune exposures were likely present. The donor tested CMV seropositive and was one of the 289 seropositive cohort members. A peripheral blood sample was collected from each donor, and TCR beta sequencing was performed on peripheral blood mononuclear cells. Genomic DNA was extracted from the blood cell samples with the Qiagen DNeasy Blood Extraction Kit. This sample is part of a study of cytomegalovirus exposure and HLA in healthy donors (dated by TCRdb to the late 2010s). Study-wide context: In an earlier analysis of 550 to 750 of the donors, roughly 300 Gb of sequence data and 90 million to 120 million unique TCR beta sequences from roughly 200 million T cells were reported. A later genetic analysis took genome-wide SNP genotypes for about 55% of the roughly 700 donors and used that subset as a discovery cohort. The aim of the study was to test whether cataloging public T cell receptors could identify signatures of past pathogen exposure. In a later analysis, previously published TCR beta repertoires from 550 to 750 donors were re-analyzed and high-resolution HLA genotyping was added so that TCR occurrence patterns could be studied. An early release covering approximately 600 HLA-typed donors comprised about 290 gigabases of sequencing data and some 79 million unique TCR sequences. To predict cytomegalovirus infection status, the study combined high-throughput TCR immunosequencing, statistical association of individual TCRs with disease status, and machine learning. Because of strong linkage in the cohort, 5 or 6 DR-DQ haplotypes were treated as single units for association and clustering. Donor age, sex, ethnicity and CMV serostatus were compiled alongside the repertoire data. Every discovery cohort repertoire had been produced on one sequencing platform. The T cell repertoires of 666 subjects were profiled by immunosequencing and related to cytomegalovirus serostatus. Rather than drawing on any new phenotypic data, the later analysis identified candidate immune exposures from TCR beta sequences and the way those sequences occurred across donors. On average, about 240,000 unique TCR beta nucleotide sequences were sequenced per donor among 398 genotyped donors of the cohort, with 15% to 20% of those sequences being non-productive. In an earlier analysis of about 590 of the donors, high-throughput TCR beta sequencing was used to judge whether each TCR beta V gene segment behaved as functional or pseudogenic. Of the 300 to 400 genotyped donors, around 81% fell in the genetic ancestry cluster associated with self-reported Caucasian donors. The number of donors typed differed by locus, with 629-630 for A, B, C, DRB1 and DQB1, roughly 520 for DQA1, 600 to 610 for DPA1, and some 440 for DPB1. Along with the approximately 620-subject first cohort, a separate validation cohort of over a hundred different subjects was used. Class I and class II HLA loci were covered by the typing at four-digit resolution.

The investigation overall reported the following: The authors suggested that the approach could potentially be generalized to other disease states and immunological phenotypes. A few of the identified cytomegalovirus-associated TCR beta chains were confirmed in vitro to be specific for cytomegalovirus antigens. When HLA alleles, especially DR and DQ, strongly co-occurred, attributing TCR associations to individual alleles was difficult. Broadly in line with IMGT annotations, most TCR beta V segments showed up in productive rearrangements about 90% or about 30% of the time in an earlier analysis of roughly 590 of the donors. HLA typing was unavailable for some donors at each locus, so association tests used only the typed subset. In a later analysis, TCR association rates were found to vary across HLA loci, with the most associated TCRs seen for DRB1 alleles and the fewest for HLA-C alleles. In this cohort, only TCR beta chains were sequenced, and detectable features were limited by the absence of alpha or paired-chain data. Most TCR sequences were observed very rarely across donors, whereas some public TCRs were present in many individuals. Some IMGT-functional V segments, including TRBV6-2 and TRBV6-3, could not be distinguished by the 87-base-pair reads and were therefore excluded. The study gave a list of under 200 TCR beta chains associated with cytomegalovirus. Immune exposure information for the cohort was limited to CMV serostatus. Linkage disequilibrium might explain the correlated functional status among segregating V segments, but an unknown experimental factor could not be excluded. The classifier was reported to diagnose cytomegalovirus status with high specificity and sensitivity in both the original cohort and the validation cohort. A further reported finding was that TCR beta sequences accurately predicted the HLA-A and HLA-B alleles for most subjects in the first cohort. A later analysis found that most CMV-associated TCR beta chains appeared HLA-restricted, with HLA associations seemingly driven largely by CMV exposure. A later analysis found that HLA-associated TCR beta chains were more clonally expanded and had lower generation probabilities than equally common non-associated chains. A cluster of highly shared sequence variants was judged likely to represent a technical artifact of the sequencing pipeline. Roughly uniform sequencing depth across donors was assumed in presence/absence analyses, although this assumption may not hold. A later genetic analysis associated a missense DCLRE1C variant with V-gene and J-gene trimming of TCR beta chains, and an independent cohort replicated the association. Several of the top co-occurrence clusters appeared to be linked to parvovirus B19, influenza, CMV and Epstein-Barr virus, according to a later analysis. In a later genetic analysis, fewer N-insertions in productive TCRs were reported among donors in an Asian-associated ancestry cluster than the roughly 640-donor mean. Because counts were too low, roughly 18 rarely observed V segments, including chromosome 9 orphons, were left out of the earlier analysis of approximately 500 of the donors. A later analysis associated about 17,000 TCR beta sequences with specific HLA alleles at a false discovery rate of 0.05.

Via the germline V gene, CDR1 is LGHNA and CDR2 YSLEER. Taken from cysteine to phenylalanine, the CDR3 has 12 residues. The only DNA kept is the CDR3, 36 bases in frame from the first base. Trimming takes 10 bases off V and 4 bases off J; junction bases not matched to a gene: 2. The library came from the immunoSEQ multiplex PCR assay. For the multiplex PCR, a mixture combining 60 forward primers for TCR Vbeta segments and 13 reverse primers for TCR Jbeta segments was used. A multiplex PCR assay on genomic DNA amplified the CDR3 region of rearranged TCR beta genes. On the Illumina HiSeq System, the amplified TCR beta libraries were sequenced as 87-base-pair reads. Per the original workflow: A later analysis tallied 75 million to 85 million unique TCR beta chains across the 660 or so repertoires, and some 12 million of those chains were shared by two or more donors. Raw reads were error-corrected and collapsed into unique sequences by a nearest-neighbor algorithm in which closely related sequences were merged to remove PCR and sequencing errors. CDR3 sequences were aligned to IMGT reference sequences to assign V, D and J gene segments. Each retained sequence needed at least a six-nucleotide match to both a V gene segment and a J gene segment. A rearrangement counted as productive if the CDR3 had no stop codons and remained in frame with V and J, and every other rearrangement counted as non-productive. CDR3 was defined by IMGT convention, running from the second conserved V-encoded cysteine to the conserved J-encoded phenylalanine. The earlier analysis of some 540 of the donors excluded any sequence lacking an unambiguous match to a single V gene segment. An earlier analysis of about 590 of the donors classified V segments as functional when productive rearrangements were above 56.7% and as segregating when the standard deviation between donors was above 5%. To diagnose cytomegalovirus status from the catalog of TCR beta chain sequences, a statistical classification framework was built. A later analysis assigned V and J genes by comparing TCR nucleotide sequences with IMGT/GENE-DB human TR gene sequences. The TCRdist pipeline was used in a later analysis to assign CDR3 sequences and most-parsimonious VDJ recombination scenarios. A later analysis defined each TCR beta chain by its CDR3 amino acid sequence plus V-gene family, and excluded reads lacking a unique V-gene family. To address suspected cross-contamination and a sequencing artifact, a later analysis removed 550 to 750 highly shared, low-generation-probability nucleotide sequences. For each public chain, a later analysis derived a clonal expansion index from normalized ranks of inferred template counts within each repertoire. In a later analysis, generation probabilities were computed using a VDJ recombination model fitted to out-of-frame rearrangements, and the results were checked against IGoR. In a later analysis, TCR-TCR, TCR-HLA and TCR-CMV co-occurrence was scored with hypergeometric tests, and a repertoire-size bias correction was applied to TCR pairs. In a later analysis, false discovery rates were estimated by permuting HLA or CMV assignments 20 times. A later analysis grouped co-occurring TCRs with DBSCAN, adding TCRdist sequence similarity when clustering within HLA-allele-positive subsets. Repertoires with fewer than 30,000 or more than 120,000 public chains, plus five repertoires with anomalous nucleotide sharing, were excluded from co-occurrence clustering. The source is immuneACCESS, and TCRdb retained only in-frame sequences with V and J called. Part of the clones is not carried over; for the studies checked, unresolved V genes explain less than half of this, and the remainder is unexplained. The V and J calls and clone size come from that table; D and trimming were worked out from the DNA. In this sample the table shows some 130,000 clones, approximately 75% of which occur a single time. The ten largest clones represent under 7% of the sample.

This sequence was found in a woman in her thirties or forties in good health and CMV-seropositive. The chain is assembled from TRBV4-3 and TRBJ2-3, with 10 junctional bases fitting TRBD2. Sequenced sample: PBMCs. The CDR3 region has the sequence CATSGSSDTQYF. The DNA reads TGCGCCACTAGCGGGAGTTCAGATACGCAGTATTTT.